The 25 T cell receptor beta chains below come from one sample, sequenced in a study of blood T cell repertoires in COVID-19. Libraries were prepared by immunoSEQ multiplex PCR; TCRdb keeps only in-frame clonotypes and omits some of them. The repertoire includes tens of thousands of clones, around 84% of them detected once, and 30% to 40% sits in the top ten. Sequencing input: peripheral blood. The origin of the receptors is a man at least 80 years old with acute or convalescent COVID-19.

This rearrangement joins TRBV28 to TRBJ1-5; 9 bases align to TRBD1. Germline-derived CDR1 and CDR2 are MDHEN and SYDVKM. V trimming: 4 bases; J trimming: 0 bases; junction bases outside the gene matches: 1. This CDR3 comprises 15 residues. The CDR3 reads CASSWTGVSNQPQHF. The CDR3 region has the DNA TGTGCCAGCAGTTGGACAGGGGTTAGCAATCAGCCCCAGCATTTT.

The CDR3 coding sequence is TGTGCCAGTACCCACCCGGCGGGCCTCGGAACTGAAGCTTTCTTT. It is translated as CASTHPAGLGTEAFF. The rearrangement joins TRBV19 to TRBJ1-1; D remains ambiguous. Deletions cut 7 bases from V and 5 bases from J, with 20 bases between. The germline V gene has CDR1 LNHDA and CDR2 SQIVND (reference sequence). The CDR3 loop spans 15 amino acids.

This chain uses TRBV6-5 with TRBJ2-7, with 8 nucleotides matching TRBD1. Per germline, CDR1 MNHEY and CDR2 SVGAGI. The CDR3 length is 13 residues. The V and J ends lost 7 bases and 6 bases, in that order; junction bases with no gene match: 8. CDR3 DNA: TGTGCCAGCAAGGACAGGGTTTGGTCCGAGCAGTACTTC. Amino acids: CASKDRVWSEQYF.

This rearrangement joins TRBV6-5 to TRBJ1-2, with 7 bases lining up with TRBD1. V trimming: 5 bases; J trimming: 8 bases; junction bases outside the gene matches: 8. Germline CDR1 and CDR2: MNHEY and SVGAGI. CDR3 size: 13 residues. CDR3 loop: CASSKQGQGGYTF. The CDR3 bases are TGTGCCAGCAGTAAACAGGGGCAGGGAGGCTACACCTTC.

This clone was counted once. V gene TRBV13 combines with J gene TRBJ2-2; the match to TRBD2 covers 12 bases. Germline CDR1 is PRHDT and CDR2 is FYEKMQ (reference sequence). Trimming at V came to 2 bases and at J to 7 bases, leaving 5 bases not matched to a gene. The CDR3 length is 16 residues. The CDR3 spells CASSLRTSGDNGELFF. CDR3 DNA: TGTGCCAGCAGCTTAAGGACTAGCGGGGATAACGGGGAGCTGTTTTTT.

The table lists this clone with a few counts. The J gene is TRBJ2-7, the V gene TRBV7-8; D remains unclear. Trimming took off 10 bases at V and 2 bases at J, with 6 bases between the two ends. Per germline, CDR1 SGHVS and CDR2 FQNEAQ. CDR3 length: 10 residues. For the CDR3, the DNA is TGTGCCACTCGCGCCTACGAGCAGTACTTC. Encoded protein: CATRAYEQYF.

This chain joins TRBV30 and TRBJ1-3; D is unclear. V lost 0 bases and J lost 1, with 7 bases in between. The CDR3 spans 14 residues. In germline, CDR1 is GTSNPN, CDR2 SVGIG (reference sequence). The CDR3 nucleotides read TGTGCCTGGAGTGTTCGAGGGTCTGGAAACACCATATATTTT. Residues: CAWSVRGSGNTIYF.

This chain uses TRBV10-1 with TRBJ2-3; tentatively, D is TRBD2 (6 bases). Trimming left V 3 bases short and J 0 bases short, with 7 bases between. The germline V gene has CDR1 WNHNN and CDR2 SYGVQD (reference sequence). This CDR3 has 14 residues. CDR3 loop: CASSDRGSTDTQYF. CDR3 in DNA: TGCGCCAGCAGTGACCGGGGGAGCACAGATACGCAGTATTTT.

J is TRBJ1-5 and V is TRBV6-5; 7 bases are shared with TRBD1. The CDR3 has 12 residues. Per germline, CDR1 MNHEY and CDR2 SVGAGI. V lost 7 bases, J lost 7 bases, and 4 bases stayed unmatched. CDR3 nucleotide sequence: TGTGCCAGCACCACAGGGGCCCAGCCCCAGCATTTT. It is translated as CASTTGAQPQHF.

This chain uses TRBV6-1 with TRBJ2-5, with TRBD2 matching 10 bases. The germline V gene encodes CDR1 MNHNS and CDR2 SASEGT. The CDR3 sequence is 17 residues long. J was trimmed by 5 bases and V by 0 bases; bases with no gene match: 9. The CDR3 spells CASSEAPSGGRRETQYF. DNA for the CDR3: TGTGCCAGCAGTGAAGCCCCTAGCGGGGGCCGGAGGGAGACCCAGTACTTC.

J is TRBJ2-2 and V is TRBV27; D is possibly TRBD2 (6 bases). Germline-derived CDR1 and CDR2 are MNHEY and SMNVEV (reference sequence). V lost 3 bases and J lost 13, with 24 bases in between. The CDR3 covers 16 residues. The CDR3 DNA reads TGTGCCAGCAGTTTCTTCCAAGGAGGGGCCGGCCGAGGGCTGTTTTTT. Encoded protein: CASSFFQGGAGRGLFF.

The V call is TRBV9, the J call TRBJ2-1; weak D call: TRBD2 (5 bases). The germline V gene has CDR1 SGDLS and CDR2 YYNGEE. With 4 bases removed from V and 5 bases from J, the gap between germline ends came to 7 bases. The CDR3 runs to 12 residues. The CDR3 is CASSMEDNEQFF. The CDR3 DNA follows: TGTGCCAGCAGCATGGAGGACAATGAGCAGTTCTTC. Supplemented by reference TRBV9 and TRBJ2-1, the full variable domain reads DSGVTQTPKHLITATGQRVTLRCSPRSGDLSVYWYQQSLDQGLQFLIQYYNGEERAKGNILERFSAQQFPDLHSELNLSSLELGDSALYFCASSMEDNEQFFGPGTRLTVL.

This clone was picked up one time. This sequence joins TRBV10-1 and TRBJ1-1; possible D gene TRBD1, 6 bases. CDR3 length: 12 amino acids. The V end lost 6 bases, the J end lost 10 bases, and 15 bases lay between the germline ends. Germline CDR1 reads WNHNN; CDR2 reads SYGVQD (reference sequence). The CDR3 coding sequence is TGCGCCAGCAGCGCGAACAGGGTACCAGCTTTCTTT. As protein: CASSANRVPAFF.

This clone showed up just a few times. The chain combines TRBV30 with TRBJ2-1, with D tentatively TRBD2 (6 bases). V was shortened by 2 bases and J by 7 bases, with 12 bases between the two germline ends. Germline assignment: CDR1 GTSNPN and CDR2 SVGIG (reference sequence). This CDR3 comprises 13 residues. The DNA for the CDR3 is TGTGCCTGGAGTCGTCAACTAGCAAATGAGCAGTTCTTC. Translation: CAWSRQLANEQFF.

This clone occurred a few times. The chain employs TRBV7-2 and TRBJ2-7; 11 nucleotides agree with TRBD2. Germline V gene sequence: CDR1 SGHTA, CDR2 FQGNSA. The CDR3 totals 15 residues. The junction had 3 bases not matched to a gene; V was cut back by 5 bases and J by 0 bases. The DNA for the CDR3 is TGTGCCAGCAGCCCGACTAGCGGGGCCTCCTACGAGCAGTACTTC. Translating it yields CASSPTSGASYEQYF.

The chain employs TRBV12-3 or TRBV12-4 and TRBJ1-6; 7 bases align to TRBD1. V shed 4 bases and J 14 bases; nucleotides not matched to a gene: 2. The CDR3 consists of 11 residues. The chain's CDR3 is CASSSGGTLHF. DNA of the CDR3: TGTGCCAGCAGTTCAGGGGGGACCCTCCACTTT.

The chain combines TRBV5-1 with TRBJ1-1; 7 nucleotides agree with TRBD1. Trimming removed 2 bases from V and 0 bases from J; junction bases left unmatched: 4. In germline, CDR1 is SGHRS, CDR2 YFSETQ. The CDR3 length is 15 residues. The CDR3 protein is CASSLQGSVNTEAFF. CDR3 coding DNA: TGCGCCAGCAGCTTACAGGGGTCGGTGAACACTGAAGCTTTCTTT.

The chain has TRBV4-1 and TRBJ1-2; D may be TRBD1 (6 bases). The V end lost 4 bases, the J end lost 1 base, and 16 bases lay between the germline ends. CDR1 is MGHRA and CDR2 is YSYEKL in the germline V gene. The CDR3 loop spans 16 amino acids. Here the CDR3 DNA reads TGCGCCAGCAGCCTCCTAGGGACAACCCTTAACTATGGCTACACCTTC. This codes for CASSLLGTTLNYGYTF.

The chain has TRBV19 and TRBJ1-5; 11 positions match TRBD1. The CDR3 is made up of 19 amino acids. The germline gives CDR1 LNHDA, CDR2 SQIVND (reference sequence). Unmatched junction bases numbered 8, after V lost 0 bases and J lost 1 base. For the CDR3, the DNA is TGTGCCAGTAGTATAGAGCTAAGGGGACAGGGGGAGAGCAATCAGCCCCAGCATTTT. Translated, it gives CASSIELRGQGESNQPQHF.

The chain is built from TRBV3-1 (or the pseudogene TRBV3-2) and TRBJ1-1; no clear D. V lost 2 bases and J lost 7, with 17 bases in between. This CDR3 is built from 15 residues. Germline-derived CDR1 and CDR2 are LGHDT and YNNKEL (reference sequence). CDR3 bases: TGTGCCAGCAGCCAAAGGGAGGTTTCGAGTCGTGAAGCTTTCTTT. The encoded protein is CASSQREVSSREAFF.

This chain uses TRBV10-1 with TRBJ2-3; 10 bases agree with TRBD2. CDR3 length: 16 residues. V was clipped by 8 bases and J by 5 bases; unmatched bases: 13. Germline V gene lookup returns CDR1 WNHNN and CDR2 SYGVQD (reference sequence). CDR3 residues: CASAIDPSSGRDTQYF. CDR3 DNA sequence: TGCGCCAGCGCCATTGATCCCTCTAGCGGGAGAGATACGCAGTATTTT.

Turning to this clone: This sample also contains other DNA sequences that code for the same CDR3. V usage is TRBV6-6 and J usage is TRBJ2-2, with TRBD1 matching over 10 bases. The CDR3 runs 16 residues. Germline lookup yields CDR1 MNHNY and CDR2 SVGAGI (reference sequence). V trimming: 5 bases; J trimming: 8 bases; junction bases outside the gene matches: 11. The CDR3 sequence is CASSPQTGGVGGELFF. The DNA of the CDR3 is TGTGCCAGCAGTCCGCAGACAGGGGGCGTAGGGGGGGAGCTGTTTTTT.

The V call is TRBV30, the J call TRBJ1-2; the D is unclear. CDR1 and CDR2 (germline): GTSNPN, SVGIG (reference sequence). Trimming removed 4 bases at V and 2 bases at J, with 11 bases between. CDR3 length equals 13 residues. In DNA form, the CDR3 reads TGTGCCTGGACGGACGGGAGAAACTATGGCTACACCTTC. It yields the protein CAWTDGRNYGYTF.

This chain connects TRBV7-3 to TRBJ2-2; D gene unclear. V gave up 3 bases and J gave up 2 bases, with 4 bases separating them. Per the germline V gene, CDR1 is SGHTA and CDR2 is FQGTGA. This CDR3 is 13 amino acids long. The CDR3 spells CASSFSNTGELFF. The CDR3 coding sequence is TGTGCCAGCAGCTTTAGCAACACCGGGGAGCTGTTTTTT.

CDR3 sequence reads: CASSSISQGLEDTQYF. CDR3 DNA sequence: TGCGCCAGCAGTTCGATCAGCCAGGGATTGGAAGATACGCAGTATTTT. The genes are TRBV10-1 and TRBJ2-3; D possibly corresponds to TRBD1 (5 bases). The CDR3 sequence is 16 residues long. The germline V gene encodes CDR1 WNHNN and CDR2 SYGVQD (reference sequence). V was clipped by 5 bases and J by 5 bases, with 20 bases between them.